This TCR beta chain was profiled in a study of breast tumors, draining lymph nodes, adjacent tissues. Study-wide points: Tumors had less TCR diversity than lymph nodes, more than nontumor tissue.

In TCRdb, the multiplex PCR reads were re-called with MiXCR into one record per CDR3 protein. The table shows 150,000 to 200,000 distinct CDR3 sequences, with 30% to 40% occurring only once. As regards this clonotype: Its specificity is unknown. A junction boundary mismatches the germline segment, possibly from a read error.

Breast cancer patients provided tissue from their axillary draining lymph nodes. This TCR was recovered from a female donor with breast cancer. Some clones in this sample may be carry-over from other donors' samples. The sequenced material came from axillary lymph node tissue.

DNA for the CDR3: TGTGCCAGTAGCCTGTCTTTTGTGGGGGTCATGTACGGGCAGTACTTT. Amino acids: CASSLSFVGVMYGQYF. The chain carries TRBV19 and TRBJ2-7, with D perhaps assigned TRBD1 or TRBD2 (5 bases each). Germline V CDR1 and CDR2: LNHDA, SQIVND (reference sequence). The length of the CDR3 is 16 residues.